The 4 T cell receptor beta chains below were found in one sample sequenced in a study of blood T cell repertoires in COVID-19. Profiling relied on immunoSEQ multiplex PCR, and the TCRdb table lists in-frame clones only, not all of them. The sample shows about 480,000 clones, about 88% of them seen only once. The sample was peripheral blood. The origin of the receptors is a woman in her fifties or sixties with COVID-19, enrolled during active disease.

The chain carries TRBV4-1 and TRBJ2-1, with D possibly matching TRBD2 (6 bases). Per germline, CDR1 MGHRA and CDR2 YSYEKL. This CDR3 comprises 16 residues. Trimming stripped 4 bases from V and 8 bases from J, with 21 bases between. The CDR3 is CASSPPPWGVRDEQFF. The DNA of the CDR3 is TGCGCCAGCAGCCCACCCCCTTGGGGGGTACGCGATGAGCAGTTCTTC.

This rearrangement joins TRBV12-3 or TRBV12-4 to TRBJ2-5, with D perhaps matching TRBD1 (6 bases). This CDR3 comprises 12 residues. V dropped 8 bases and J dropped 8 bases, with 15 bases sitting between them. CDR3 protein: CASGILQGTQYF. In DNA, the CDR3 is TGTGCCAGCGGAATACTACAGGGAACCCAGTACTTC.

The chain is built from TRBV6-6 and TRBJ2-1, with D possibly TRBD2 on 7 matching bases. The germline V gene encodes CDR1 MNHNY and CDR2 SVGAGI (reference sequence). Trimming took off 5 bases at V and 10 bases at J, with 27 bases between the two ends. This CDR3 contains 17 residues. The CDR3: CASSRDPLAGQTGEQFF. The CDR3 nucleotides are TGTGCCAGCAGTCGGGACCCATTAGCGGGTCAAACAGGGGAGCAGTTCTTC.

The CDR3 bases are TGCGCCAGCAGCTTTCACGGGGGGGCAGAGACCCAGTACTTC. Protein product: CASSFHGGAETQYF. This chain links TRBV5-1 with TRBJ2-5; TRBD2 agrees at 8 bases. The CDR3 runs to 14 residues. Germline assignment: CDR1 SGHRS and CDR2 YFSETQ. With V trimmed by 2 bases and J by 4 bases, 4 bases remained unmatched.